This T cell receptor beta chain was documented in a study of blood T cell repertoires in COVID-19 (dated by TCRdb to 2020 to 2022). General notes on the study: Collaborator samples came from the United States, Italy and Spain and covered acute and convalescent phases of COVID-19. The prospective study material was composed of cDNA or gDNA derived from T cells, B-cell-depleted T cells, or PBMCs. Subjects who had been exposed to COVID-19, were actively infected with it, or had recovered from it provided the deeply sampled blood TCRbeta repertoires that made up the dataset. The repertoires were made available in a free public database intended to serve as a resource for research on the immune response to SARS-CoV-2. The samples were drawn from two sources: the first 160 participants of the ongoing ImmuneRACE study, and over 1,000 subjects contributed by 6 global collaborators. Sample metadata almost always included a de-identified subject ID, COVID-19 status, age in years and sex. Where available, HLA class I and class II types were obtained from metadata supplied by the sample provider rather than from assay-based typing. The study at large found these results: How much clinical and demographic metadata was included differed by source and by participant, and the metadata was provided uncurated.

A word on this clone: No antigen is known for it. Base-call qualities are not available, and no considerably larger clone is one nucleotide away.

The collaborating institutions used their own protocols to collect whole blood in K2EDTA tubes. For TCRbeta analysis, collaborators shipped samples as frozen whole blood, isolated PBMCs, or DNA extracted from either of those sample types. TCRbeta CDR3 regions were amplified from genomic DNA by means of the immunoSEQ Assay, a bias-controlled multiplex PCR. In the paper's pipeline: The number of nucleated cells in each sample was estimated from the amplification of reference gene primers within the assay. To quantify the absolute abundance of each unique TCRbeta CDR3 rearrangement, sequence reads were collapsed and filtered. Productive Simpson clonality was computed per sample as the square root of Simpson's diversity index over productive rearrangements. TCRdb limited this immuneACCESS table to in-frame rearrangements with V and J called. A share of clones is missing; checked studies link under half to unresolved V genes, and the rest is unexplained. The D gene and trimming were derived from the DNA, and the V and J assignments and clone size from that table. Across this sample there are 30,000 to 40,000 clones, with 80% to 90% seen only once. The ten largest make up roughly 6% of the sample.

The germline V gene (reference sequence) supplies CDR1 MNHNY and CDR2 SVGAGI. The CDR3 runs 16 amino acids, cysteine and phenylalanine included. Only CDR3 DNA is held: 48 bases, read in frame from base 1. The junction shows trimming of 5 bases on V and 1 base on J, plus 16 bases between the germline ends. The receptor was derived from a woman over 75 with active or convalescent COVID-19. This receptor chain uses TRBV6-6 and TRBJ2-3; possibly the D gene is TRBD2, per 6 matching bases. Sequencing was carried out using peripheral blood. The CDR3 reads as follows: CASSQARGGRTDTQYF. Read as DNA, the sequence is TGTGCCAGCAGTCAAGCACGGGGAGGCCGCACAGATACGCAGTATTTT.